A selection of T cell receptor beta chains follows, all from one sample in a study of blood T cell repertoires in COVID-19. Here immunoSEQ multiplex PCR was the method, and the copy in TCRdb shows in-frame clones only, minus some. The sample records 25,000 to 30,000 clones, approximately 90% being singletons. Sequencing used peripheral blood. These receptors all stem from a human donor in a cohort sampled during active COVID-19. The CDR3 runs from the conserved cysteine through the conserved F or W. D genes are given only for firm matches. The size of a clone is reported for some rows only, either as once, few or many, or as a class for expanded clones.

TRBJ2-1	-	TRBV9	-	TGTGCCAGCAGCGTAGTTGGGGCCCCCTACAATGAGCAGTTCTTC	CASSVVGAPYNEQFF
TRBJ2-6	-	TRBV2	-	TGTGCCAGCAGTGAAACGCGAGATTCCTCTGGGGCCAACGTCCTGACTTTC	CASSETRDSSGANVLTF
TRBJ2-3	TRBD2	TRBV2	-	TGTGCCAGCAGCCGGACTAGCGGGGCTACAGATACGCAGTATTTT	CASSRTSGATDTQYF
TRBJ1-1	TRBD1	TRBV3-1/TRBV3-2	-	TGTGCCAGCAGTCGTGACAGGGGGCTAATGAACACTGAAGCTTTCTTT	CASSRDRGLMNTEAFF
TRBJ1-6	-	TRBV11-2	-	TGTGCCAGCAGCTTATTGGAGACGGGGGGTTCACCCCTCCACTTT	CASSLLETGGSPLHF
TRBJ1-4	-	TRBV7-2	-	TGTGCCAGCAGCGGAAGACAGGAAACTAATGAAAAACTGTTTTTT	CASSGRQETNEKLFF
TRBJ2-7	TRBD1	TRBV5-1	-	TGCGCCAGCAGCTTACAGGGGGCCGGCTACGAGCAGTACTTC	CASSLQGAGYEQYF
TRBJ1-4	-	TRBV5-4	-	TGTGCCAGCAGCCCCGGACAGCGACATGAAAAACTGTTTTTT	CASSPGQRHEKLFF
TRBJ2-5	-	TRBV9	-	TGTGCCAGCAGCGTAGGGGCACTGACAAAGGAGACCCAGTACTTC	CASSVGALTKETQYF
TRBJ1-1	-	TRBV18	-	TGTGCCAGCTCGGCGTCGGGGGGGGATGAAGCTTTCTTT	CASSASGGDEAFF
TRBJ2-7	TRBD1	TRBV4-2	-	TGTGCCAGCAGCCACGGGACAGGGATCGAGCAGTACTTC	CASSHGTGIEQYF
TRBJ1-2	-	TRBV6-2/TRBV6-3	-	TGTGCCAGCAGTGATCGGAGGGGAGCTAACTATGGCTACACCTTC	CASSDRRGANYGYTF
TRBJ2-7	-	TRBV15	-	TGTGCCACCAGCAGAGATTTGGCTAGTCGCGAGCAGTACTTC	CATSRDLASREQYF
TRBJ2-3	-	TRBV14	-	TGTGCCAGCAGCCAAAACCCTGGGGGGTCGGATACGCAGTATTTT	CASSQNPGGSDTQYF
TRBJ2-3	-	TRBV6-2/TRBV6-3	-	TGTGCCAGCAGTTACTCGAAGGACCCAGGGGACACAGATACGCAGTATTTT	CASSYSKDPGDTDTQYF
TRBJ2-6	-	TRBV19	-	TGTGCCAGTAGTATAGGGCCCTCTGGGGCCAACGTCCTGACTTTC	CASSIGPSGANVLTF
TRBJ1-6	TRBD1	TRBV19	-	TGTGCCAGTAGTACCGAGGGACAGGGAAATTCACCCCTCCACTTT	CASSTEGQGNSPLHF
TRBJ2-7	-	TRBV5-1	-	TGCGCCAGCAGCAATGTGGGGCAGGGAAGGACCTACGAGCAGTACTTC	CASSNVGQGRTYEQYF
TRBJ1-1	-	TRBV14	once	TGTGCCAGCAGCCAGGGTACAGGGAGGAACACTGAAGCTTTCTTT	CASSQGTGRNTEAFF
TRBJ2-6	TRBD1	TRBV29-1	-	TGCAGCGTTAGGACAGGGACGGGGGCCAACGTCCTGACTTTC	CSVRTGTGANVLTF
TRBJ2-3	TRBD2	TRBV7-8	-	TGTGCCAGCAGCTACCCGACTAGCGGGATAAGCACAGATACGCAGTATTTT	CASSYPTSGISTDTQYF
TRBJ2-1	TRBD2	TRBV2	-	TGTGCCAGCAGTCACGGACCGACTAGCGGGGGGGCATGGACCTACAATGAGCAGTTCTTC	CASSHGPTSGGAWTYNEQFF
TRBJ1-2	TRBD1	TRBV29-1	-	TGCAGCGTTGGGGGACAGGGAGATGCTTATGGCTACACCTTC	CSVGGQGDAYGYTF
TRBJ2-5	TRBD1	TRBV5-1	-	TGCGCCAGCAGCCCACTCGGGACAGGGGTGGGAGAGACCCAGTACTTC	CASSPLGTGVGETQYF
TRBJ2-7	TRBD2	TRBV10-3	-	TGTGCCATCAGTGAGTCGGCGGGAGGGGTCGGTCACTACGAGCAGTACTTC	CAISESAGGVGHYEQYF
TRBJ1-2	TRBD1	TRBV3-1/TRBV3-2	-	TGTGCCAGCAGCTCAGGGGGCGTTGGCTACACCTTC	CASSSGGVGYTF
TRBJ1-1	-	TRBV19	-	TGTGCCAGTAGGACGGGAGGAGGGGCTGGCACTGAAGCTTTCTTT	CASRTGGGAGTEAFF
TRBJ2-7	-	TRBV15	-	TGTGCCACCAGCAGCGTGACATCTCGGGAGCAGTACTTC	CATSSVTSREQYF
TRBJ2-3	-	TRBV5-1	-	TGCGCCAGCAGGGGAGGGGGGTCGAGAGATACGCAGTATTTT	CASRGGGSRDTQYF
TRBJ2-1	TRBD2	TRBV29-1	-	TGCAGCGTTGAAGATCTGCTAGCGGGGGGGCGGAGCTCCTACAATGAGCAGTTCTTC	CSVEDLLAGGRSSYNEQFF
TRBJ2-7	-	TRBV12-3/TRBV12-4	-	TGTGCCAGCAGTTTAACCCAGGGCTACGAGCAGTACTTC	CASSLTQGYEQYF
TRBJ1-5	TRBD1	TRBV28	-	TGTGCCAGCAGCGACTCGACAGGGTTCCAGCCCCAGCATTTT	CASSDSTGFQPQHF
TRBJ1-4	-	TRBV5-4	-	TGTGCCAGCAGCTTGGCGGGATTTAATGAAAAACTGTTTTTT	CASSLAGFNEKLFF
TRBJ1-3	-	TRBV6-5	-	TGTGCCAGCAGTACAGACTCTGGAAACACCATATATTTT	CASSTDSGNTIYF
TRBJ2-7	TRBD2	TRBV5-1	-	TGCGCCAGCAGCTTGGACGCGGGACTAGCGGGGGGTGAGCAGTACTTC	CASSLDAGLAGGEQYF
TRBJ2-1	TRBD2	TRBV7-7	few	TGTGCCAGCAGCTTAGACGGGGGGGCATTCAATGAGCAGTTCTTC	CASSLDGGAFNEQFF
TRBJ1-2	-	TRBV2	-	TGTGCCAGCAGTCCCACGGAGGACAGCCGGAGCGGCTACACCTTC	CASSPTEDSRSGYTF
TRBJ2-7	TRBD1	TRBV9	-	TGTGCCAGCAGCGTAGATCCCAGGGGGCCCTACGAGCAGTACTTC	CASSVDPRGPYEQYF
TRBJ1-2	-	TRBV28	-	TGTGCCTCAACCGCACAGGGAGGGGAGAACTATGGCTACACCTTC	CASTAQGGENYGYTF
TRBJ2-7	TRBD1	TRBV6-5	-	TGTGCCAGCAAGCCGGGACAGAGCTCCTACGAGCAGTACTTC	CASKPGQSSYEQYF